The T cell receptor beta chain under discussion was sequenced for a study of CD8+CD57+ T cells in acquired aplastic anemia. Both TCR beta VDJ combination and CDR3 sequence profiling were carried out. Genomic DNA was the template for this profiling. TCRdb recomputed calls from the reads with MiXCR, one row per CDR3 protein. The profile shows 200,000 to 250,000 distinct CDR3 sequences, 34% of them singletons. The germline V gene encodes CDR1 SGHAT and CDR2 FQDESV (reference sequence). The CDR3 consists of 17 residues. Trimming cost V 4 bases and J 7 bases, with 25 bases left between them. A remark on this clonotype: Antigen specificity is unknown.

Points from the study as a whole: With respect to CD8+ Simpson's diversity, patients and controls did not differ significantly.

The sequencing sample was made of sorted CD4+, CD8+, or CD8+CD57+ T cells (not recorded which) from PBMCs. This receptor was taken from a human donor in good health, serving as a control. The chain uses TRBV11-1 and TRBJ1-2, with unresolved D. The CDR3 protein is CASSSSGIRVPPVGYTF. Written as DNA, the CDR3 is TGTGCCAGCAGCTCATCAGGTATTAGGGTGCCCCCAGTTGGCTACACCTTC.